This T cell receptor beta chain came from a study of kidney transplant recipient with SARS-CoV-2 infection. This clonotype occurred many times. TCRdb fed the reads into MiXCR, producing one record per CDR3 protein. The table records approximately 240,000 distinct CDR3 sequences, around 30% of them present only once. The germline CDR1 and CDR2 sequences are SGHTA and FQGNSA. Trimming stripped 3 bases from V and 0 bases from J, with 11 bases between. This CDR3 is built from 15 residues. J is TRBJ1-1 and V is TRBV7-2; the D gene is possibly TRBD1 (5 bases). Sequenced here: a blood sample, sampled at baseline and on day 111 from a kidney transplant recipient. The receptor's source is a male patient between 25 and 39 years old who had COVID-19 and was a kidney transplant recipient. Certain T cells may be donor cells from the graft. For the CDR3, the DNA is TGTGCCAGCAGCTTGGGGGGACGGATGAACACTGAAGCTTTCTTT. Amino acid sequence: CASSLGGRMNTEAFF.